This TCR beta chain is from a study of blood T cell repertoires in COVID-19. Here immunoSEQ multiplex PCR was the method, and the copy in TCRdb shows in-frame clones only, minus some. The sample contains almost 250,000 clones, 85% to 90% of which appear only once. V was cut by 7 bases and J by 6 bases, with 11 bases left in between. In germline, CDR1 is MNHEY, CDR2 SVGAGI. The CDR3 totals 12 residues. The sample holds one count of this clone. The sample taken for sequencing was PBMCs or T cells enriched from blood (not recorded which). This rearrangement joins TRBV6-5 to TRBJ2-3; D possibly corresponds to TRBD2 (6 bases). This sequence originates from a woman aged 30 to 39 who had recovered from COVID-19. CDR3 nucleotides: TGTGCCAGCAATGCCCTAGCGGATACGCAGTATTTT. It translates to CASNALADTQYF.